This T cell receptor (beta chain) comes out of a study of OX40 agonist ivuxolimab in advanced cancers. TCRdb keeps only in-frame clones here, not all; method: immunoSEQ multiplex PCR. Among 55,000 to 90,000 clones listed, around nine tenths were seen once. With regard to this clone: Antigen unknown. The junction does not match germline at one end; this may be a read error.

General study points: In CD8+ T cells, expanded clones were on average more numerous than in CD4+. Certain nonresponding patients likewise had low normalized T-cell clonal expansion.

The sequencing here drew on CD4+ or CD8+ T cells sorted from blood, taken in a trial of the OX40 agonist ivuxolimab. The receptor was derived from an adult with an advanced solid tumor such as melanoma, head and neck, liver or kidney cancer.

Written as DNA, the CDR3 is TGTGCCAGCGGCTTACCGGGACAGGCTAACTATGGCTACACCTTC. Translated, it gives CASGLPGQANYGYTF. The V and J genes are TRBV5-6 and TRBJ1-2; TRBD1 aligns across 8 bases. This CDR3 contains 15 residues. Looked up from germline, CDR1 is SGHDT and CDR2 is YYEEEE. The full variable domain, with the rest looked up from reference TRBV5-6 and TRBJ1-2, is DAGVTQSPTHLIKTRGQQVTLRCSPKSGHDTVSWYQQALGQGPQFIFQYYEEEERQRGNFPDRFSGHQFPNYSSELNVNALLLGDSALYLCASGLPGQANYGYTFGSGTRLTVV.